This T cell receptor beta chain was observed in a study of blood T cell repertoires in COVID-19. At the level of the study: The United States, Italy and Spain were the sources of the acute and convalescent COVID-19 samples.

Per the germline V gene, CDR1 is SGHRS and CDR2 is YFSETQ. The V and J ends lost 4 bases and 10 bases, in that order; junction bases with no gene match: 11. This CDR3 spans 15 amino acids. Original processing methods: Amplification of reference gene primers provided the estimated nucleated cell counts. Sequencing used immunoSEQ multiplex PCR; TCRdb keeps in-frame clones, though not all of them. That table supplies the V and J calls and clone size; D and trimming were determined from the DNA. This table holds 250,000 to 350,000 clones, roughly 89% found once. Participants were placed into cohorts based on the clinical history they reported.

The TCR was taken from a woman aged 18-29 years with acute COVID-19. This chain uses TRBV5-1 with TRBJ2-1; TRBD2 aligns across 10 bases. The sequenced sample was PBMCs or T cells enriched from blood (not recorded which). The CDR3 DNA follows: TGCGCCAGCAGCACGGGAGCGGGAGGGCCCCAAGAGCAGTTCTTC. Its protein product is CASSTGAGGPQEQFF.